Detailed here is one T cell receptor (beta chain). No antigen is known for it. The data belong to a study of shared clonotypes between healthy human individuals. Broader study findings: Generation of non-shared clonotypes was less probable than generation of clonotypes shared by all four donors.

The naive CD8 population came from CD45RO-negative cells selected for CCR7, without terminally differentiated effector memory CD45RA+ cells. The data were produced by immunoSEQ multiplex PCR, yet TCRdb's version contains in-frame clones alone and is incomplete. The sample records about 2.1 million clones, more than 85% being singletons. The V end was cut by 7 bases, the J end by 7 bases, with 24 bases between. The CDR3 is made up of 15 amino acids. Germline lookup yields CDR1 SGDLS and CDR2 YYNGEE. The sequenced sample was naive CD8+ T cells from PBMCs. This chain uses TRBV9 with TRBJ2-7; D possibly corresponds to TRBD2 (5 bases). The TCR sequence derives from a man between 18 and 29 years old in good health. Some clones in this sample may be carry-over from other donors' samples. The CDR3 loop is CASAPGSGGRREQYF. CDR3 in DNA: TGTGCCAGCGCACCAGGAAGCGGAGGTCGACGGGAGCAGTACTTC.